Here is one TCR beta chain with its context. Antigen specificity is unknown. This entry belongs to a study of cytomegalovirus exposure and HLA in healthy donors. The overall study: Prior work identified around 110 million unique TCR beta sequences in about 179 million T cells.

The PCR was carried out with 60 Vbeta primers and 13 Jbeta primers. This table comes from immunoSEQ multiplex PCR, and its TCRdb copy is limited to in-frame clones, with some not included. The top ten clones hold less than 2% of a sample with some 150,000 clones, roughly 88% of them seen once. From germline, CDR1 is SQVTM and CDR2 ANQGSEA. This CDR3 spans 13 amino acids. V was pared by 3 bases and J by 4 bases, with 11 bases between. The study, taken as a whole, reports: There were 150 to 200 TCR beta chains listed as cytomegalovirus-associated. Sequencing depth roughly uniform across donors was assumed in presence/absence analyses.

The source is a woman under 30 in good health and CMV-seronegative. Sequencing was performed on PBMCs. This rearrangement joins TRBV29-1 to TRBJ2-3; tentative D call: TRBD2 (6 bases). The CDR3 region is CSVDETGADTQYF. CDR3 sequence (DNA): TGCAGCGTTGACGAAACGGGGGCAGATACGCAGTATTTT.